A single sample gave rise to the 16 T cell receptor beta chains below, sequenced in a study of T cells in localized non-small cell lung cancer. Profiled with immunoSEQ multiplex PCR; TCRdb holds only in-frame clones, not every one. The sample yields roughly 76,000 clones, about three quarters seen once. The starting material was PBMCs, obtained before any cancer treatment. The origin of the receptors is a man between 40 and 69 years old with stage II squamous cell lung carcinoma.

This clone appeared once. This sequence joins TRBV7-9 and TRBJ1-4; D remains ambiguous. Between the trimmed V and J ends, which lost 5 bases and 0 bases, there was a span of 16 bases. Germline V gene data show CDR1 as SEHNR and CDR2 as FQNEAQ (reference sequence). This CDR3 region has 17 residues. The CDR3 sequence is CASSALWEVATNEKLFF. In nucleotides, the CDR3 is TGTGCCAGCAGCGCCCTTTGGGAGGTGGCAACTAATGAAAAACTGTTTTTT.

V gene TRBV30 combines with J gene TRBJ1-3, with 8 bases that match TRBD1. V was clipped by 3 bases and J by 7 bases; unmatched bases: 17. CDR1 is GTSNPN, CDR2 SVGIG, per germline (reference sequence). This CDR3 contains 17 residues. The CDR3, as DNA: TGTGCCTGGAGCGGTCAAAGACGGCAGGGGGCGCGGAACACCATATATTTT. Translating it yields CAWSGQRRQGARNTIYF.

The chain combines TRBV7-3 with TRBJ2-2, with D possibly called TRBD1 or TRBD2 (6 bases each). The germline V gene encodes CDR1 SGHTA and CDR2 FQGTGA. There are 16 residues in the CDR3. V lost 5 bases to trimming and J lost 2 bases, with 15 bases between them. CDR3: CASSALGGTNTGELFF. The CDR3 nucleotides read TGTGCCAGCAGCGCCCTCGGGGGCACTAACACCGGGGAGCTGTTTTTT.

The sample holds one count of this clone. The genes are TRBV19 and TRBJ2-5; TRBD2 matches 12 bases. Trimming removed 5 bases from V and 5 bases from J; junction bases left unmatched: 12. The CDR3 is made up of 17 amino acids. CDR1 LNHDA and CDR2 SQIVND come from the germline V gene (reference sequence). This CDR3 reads CASSERASGGAGETQYF. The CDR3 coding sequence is TGTGCCAGTAGTGAGAGGGCTAGCGGGGGGGCCGGGGAGACCCAGTACTTC. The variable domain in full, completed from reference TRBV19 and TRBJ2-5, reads DGGITQSPKYLFRKEGQNVTLSCEQNLNHDAMYWYRQDPGQGLRLIYYSQIVNDFQKGDIAEGYSVSREKKESFPLTVTSAQKNPTAFYLCASSERASGGAGETQYFGPGTRLLVL.

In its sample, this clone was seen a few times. CDR3 bases: TGTGCCAGCAGCCAAGGTGGGAGAGAGACCCAGTACTTC. Translation gives CASSQGGRETQYF. The rearrangement uses TRBV14 and TRBJ2-5; D perhaps matches TRBD2 (5 bases). CDR1 SGHDN and CDR2 FVKESK come from the germline V gene. The CDR3 is 13 residues long. V was pared by 1 base and J by 4 bases, with 7 bases between.

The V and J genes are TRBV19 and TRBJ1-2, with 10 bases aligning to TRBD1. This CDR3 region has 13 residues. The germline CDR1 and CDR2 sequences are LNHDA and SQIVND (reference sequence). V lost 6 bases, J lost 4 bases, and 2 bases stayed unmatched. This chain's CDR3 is CASSWDRGYGYTF. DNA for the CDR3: TGTGCCAGTAGCTGGGACAGGGGCTATGGCTACACCTTC.

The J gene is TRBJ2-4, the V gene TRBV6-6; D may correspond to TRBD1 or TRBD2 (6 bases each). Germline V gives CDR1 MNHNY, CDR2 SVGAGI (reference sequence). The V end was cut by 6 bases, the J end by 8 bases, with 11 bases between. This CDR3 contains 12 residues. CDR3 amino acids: CASRGGGYIQYF. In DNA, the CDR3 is TGTGCCAGCAGAGGAGGGGGTTACATTCAGTACTTC.

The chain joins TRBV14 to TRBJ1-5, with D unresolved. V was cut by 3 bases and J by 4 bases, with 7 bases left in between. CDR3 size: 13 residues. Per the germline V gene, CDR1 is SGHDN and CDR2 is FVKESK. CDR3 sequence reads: CASSQGNNQPQHF. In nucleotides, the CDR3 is TGTGCCAGCAGCCAGGGGAATAATCAGCCCCAGCATTTT. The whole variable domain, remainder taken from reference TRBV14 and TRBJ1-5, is EAGVTQFPSHSVIEKGQTVTLRCDPISGHDNLYWYRRVMGKEIKFLLHFVKESKQDESGMPNNRFLAERTGGTYSTLKVQPAELEDSGVYFCASSQGNNQPQHFGDGTRLSIL.

This CDR3 reads CASSLPGRDEQFF. Written as DNA, the CDR3 is TGTGCCAGCAGCTTACCGGGGCGGGATGAGCAGTTCTTC. V and J are TRBV7-3 and TRBJ2-1; D may match TRBD1 or TRBD2 (5 bases each). V was clipped by 2 bases and J by 8 bases, with 10 bases between them. This CDR3 comprises 13 residues. CDR1 and CDR2 (germline): SGHTA, FQGTGA.

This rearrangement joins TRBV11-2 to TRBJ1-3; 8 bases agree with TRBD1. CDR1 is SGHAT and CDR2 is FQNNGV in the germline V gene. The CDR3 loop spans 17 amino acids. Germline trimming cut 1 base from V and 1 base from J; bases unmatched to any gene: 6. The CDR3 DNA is TGTGCCAGCAGCTTAGTCGGACAGGGCGATTCTGGAAACACCATATATTTT. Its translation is CASSLVGQGDSGNTIYF.

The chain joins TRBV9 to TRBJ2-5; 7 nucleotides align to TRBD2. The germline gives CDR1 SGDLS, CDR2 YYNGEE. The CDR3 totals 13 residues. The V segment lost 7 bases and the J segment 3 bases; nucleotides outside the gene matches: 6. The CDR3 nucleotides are TGTGCCAGCGCCTCCGGGGGGAAAGAGACCCAGTACTTC. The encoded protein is CASASGGKETQYF.

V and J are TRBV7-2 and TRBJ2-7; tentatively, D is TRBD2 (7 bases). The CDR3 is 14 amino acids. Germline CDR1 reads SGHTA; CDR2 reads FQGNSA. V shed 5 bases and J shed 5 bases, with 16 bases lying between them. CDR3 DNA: TGTGCCAGCAGCGCAAGGGGGGGGAGGGACGAGCAGTACTTC. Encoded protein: CASSARGGRDEQYF.

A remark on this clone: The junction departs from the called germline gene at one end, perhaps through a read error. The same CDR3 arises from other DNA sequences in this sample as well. The CDR3 spells CAWTGYSGISDEQFF. CDR3 nucleotides: TGCGCCTGGACGGGATATAGCGGGATTAGCGATGAGCAGTTCTTC. The chain links TRBV30 to TRBJ2-1, with 8 nucleotides matching TRBD2. Per the germline V gene, CDR1 is GTSNPN and CDR2 is SVGIG (reference sequence). This CDR3 comprises 15 residues.

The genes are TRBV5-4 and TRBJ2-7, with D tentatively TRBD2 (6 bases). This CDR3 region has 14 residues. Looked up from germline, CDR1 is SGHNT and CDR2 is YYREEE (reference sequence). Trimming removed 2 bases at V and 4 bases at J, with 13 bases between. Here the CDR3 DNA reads TGTGCCAGCAGCTTAGGGCGGGGAAGGTACGAGCAGTACTTC. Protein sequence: CASSLGRGRYEQYF.

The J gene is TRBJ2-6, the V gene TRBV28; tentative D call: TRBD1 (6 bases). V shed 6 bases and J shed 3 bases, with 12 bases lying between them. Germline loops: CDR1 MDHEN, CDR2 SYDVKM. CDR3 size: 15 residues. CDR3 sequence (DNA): TGTGCCAGCAGGGATGGACAGCTTGGGGCCAACGTCCTGACTTTC. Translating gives CASRDGQLGANVLTF. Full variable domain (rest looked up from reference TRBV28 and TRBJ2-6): DVKVTQSSRYLVKRTGEKVFLECVQDMDHENMFWYRQDPGLGLRLIYFSYDVKMKEKGDIPEGYSVSREKKERFSLILESASTNQTSMYLCASRDGQLGANVLTFGAGSRLTVL.

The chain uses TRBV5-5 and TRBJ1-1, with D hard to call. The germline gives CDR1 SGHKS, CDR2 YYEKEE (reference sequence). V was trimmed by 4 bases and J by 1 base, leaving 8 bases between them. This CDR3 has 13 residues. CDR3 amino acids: CASSTSTNTEAFF. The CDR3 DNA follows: TGTGCCAGCAGCACCTCGACGAACACTGAAGCTTTCTTT. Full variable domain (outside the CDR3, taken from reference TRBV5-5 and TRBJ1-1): DAGVTQSPTHLIKTRGQQVTLRCSPISGHKSVSWYQQVLGQGPQFIFQYYEKEERGRGNFPDRFSARQFPNYSSELNVNALLLGDSALYLCASSTSTNTEAFFGQGTRLTVV.